This T cell receptor beta chain comes out of a study of blood T cell repertoires in COVID-19. About the research overall: Samples representing acute and convalescent COVID-19 were sourced from the United States, Italy and Spain. T cells, B-cell-depleted T cells, or PBMCs provided the cDNA or gDNA that served as material.

Per the study methods: By means of reference gene primer amplification, nucleated cell counts were estimated. Sequencing was performed with immunoSEQ multiplex PCR; in TCRdb, only in-frame clones are kept and a portion is missing. That table is the source of V, J and clone size, and D and trimming were worked out from the DNA. The sample shows about 94,000 clones, 85% to 90% of them seen only once. Germline V gene lookup returns CDR1 SGHVS and CDR2 FQNEAQ. The CDR3 totals 14 residues. Trimming removed 6 bases from V and 2 bases from J; junction bases left unmatched: 7. This clone has just a few counts.

This receptor was obtained from a woman aged 55-75 years in a cohort sampled during active or convalescent COVID-19. Sequencing was performed on peripheral blood. The rearrangement uses TRBV7-8 and TRBJ2-7; 7 bases are shared with TRBD1. The CDR3 reads CASSSRQGPYEQYF. CDR3 nucleotide sequence: TGTGCCAGCAGTTCTAGACAGGGACCCTACGAGCAGTACTTC.